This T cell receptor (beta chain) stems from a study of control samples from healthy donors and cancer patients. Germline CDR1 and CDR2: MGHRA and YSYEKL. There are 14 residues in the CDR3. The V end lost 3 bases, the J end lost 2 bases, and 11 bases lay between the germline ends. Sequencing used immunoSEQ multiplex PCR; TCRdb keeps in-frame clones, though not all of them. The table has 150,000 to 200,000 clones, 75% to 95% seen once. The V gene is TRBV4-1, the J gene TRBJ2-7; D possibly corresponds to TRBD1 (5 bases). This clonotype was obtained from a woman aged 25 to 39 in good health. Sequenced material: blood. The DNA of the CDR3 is TGCGCCAGCAGCCAGTCGACAGCTCCCTACGAGCAGTACTTC. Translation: CASSQSTAPYEQYF.